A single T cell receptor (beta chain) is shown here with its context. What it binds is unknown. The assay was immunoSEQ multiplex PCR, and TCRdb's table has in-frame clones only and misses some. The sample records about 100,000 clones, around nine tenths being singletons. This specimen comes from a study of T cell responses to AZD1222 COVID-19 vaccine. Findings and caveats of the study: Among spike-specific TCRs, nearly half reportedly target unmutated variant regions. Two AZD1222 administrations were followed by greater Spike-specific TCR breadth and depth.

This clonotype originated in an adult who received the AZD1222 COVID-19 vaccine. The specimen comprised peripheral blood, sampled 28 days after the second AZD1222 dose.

The CDR3 is CASSLTTTGPRETQYF. CDR3 DNA sequence: TGCGCCAGCTCGCTCACAACGACAGGTCCACGAGAGACCCAGTACTTC. The chain recombines TRBV5-1 with TRBJ2-5; possible D gene TRBD1, 6 bases. CDR3 length: 16 residues. Trimming stripped 7 bases from V and 4 bases from J, with 23 bases between. Germline loops: CDR1 SGHRS, CDR2 YFSETQ.